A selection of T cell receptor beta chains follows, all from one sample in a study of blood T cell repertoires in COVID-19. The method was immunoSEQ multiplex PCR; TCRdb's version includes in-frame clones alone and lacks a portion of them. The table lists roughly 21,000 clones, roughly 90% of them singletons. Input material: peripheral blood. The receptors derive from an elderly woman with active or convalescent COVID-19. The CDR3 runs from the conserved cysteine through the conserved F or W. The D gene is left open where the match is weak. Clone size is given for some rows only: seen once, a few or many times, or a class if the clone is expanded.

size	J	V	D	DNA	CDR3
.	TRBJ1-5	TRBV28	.	TGTGCCAGCAGTTTCACCTACAGGGAAGGGCAGCCCCAGCATTTT	CASSFTYREGQPQHF
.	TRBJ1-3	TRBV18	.	TGTGCCAGCTCACACGACAGCGGAAACACCATATATTTT	CASSHDSGNTIYF
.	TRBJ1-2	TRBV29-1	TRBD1	TGCAGCGCGGGAGAACAGGGGGCTTTAAGGGGCTACACCTTC	CSAGEQGALRGYTF
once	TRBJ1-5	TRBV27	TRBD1	TGTGCCAGCAGAAGCAACAGGGGAGATAGCAATCAGCCCCAGCATTTT	CASRSNRGDSNQPQHF
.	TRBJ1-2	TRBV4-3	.	TGCGCCAGCAGCCTCGCAGGCCTCTCCTATGGCTACACCTTC	CASSLAGLSYGYTF
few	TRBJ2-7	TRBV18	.	TGTGCCAGCTCAGGGAAGACAGGTTCCACCTACGAGCAGTACTTC	CASSGKTGSTYEQYF
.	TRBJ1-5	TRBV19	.	TGTGCCAGTGATATCCAGGGATTGAGCAATCAGCCCCAGCATTTT	CASDIQGLSNQPQHF
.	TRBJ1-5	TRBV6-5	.	TGTGCCAGCAGTTACCGTCAGAGCAATCAGCCCCAGCATTTT	CASSYRQSNQPQHF
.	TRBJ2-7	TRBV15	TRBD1	TGTGCCACCAGCACAGGGGACAGGTACTCCTACGAGCAGTACTTC	CATSTGDRYSYEQYF
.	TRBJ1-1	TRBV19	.	TGTGCCAGTAGGTCAAAGACTACTGAAGCTTTCTTT	CASRSKTTEAFF
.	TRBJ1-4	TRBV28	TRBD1	TGTGCCAGCAGTTTAAGGATAGGGGGCATCGGTGAAAAACTGTTTTTT	CASSLRIGGIGEKLFF